Below, 8 T cell receptor beta chains from the same sample are listed, as sequenced in a study of control samples from healthy donors and cancer patients. Profiled with immunoSEQ multiplex PCR; TCRdb holds only in-frame clones, not every one. The data hold about 58,000 clones, with about 90% observed a single time. Sequencing was performed on PBMCs. These TCRs come from a man between 60 and 75 years old with colorectal cancer.

The chain has TRBV20-1 and TRBJ2-7; D gene unclear. Germline V CDR1 and CDR2: DFQATT, SNEGSKA (reference sequence). V shed 3 bases and J shed 0 bases, with 12 bases lying between them. The CDR3 spans 14 residues. The CDR3 DNA follows: TGCAGTGCTAGTCACCAGCAGAGCTCCTACGAGCAGTACTTC. Its translation is CSASHQQSSYEQYF.

V is TRBV9 and J is TRBJ2-2; no clear D. Trimming removed 8 bases at V and 0 bases at J, with 8 bases between. The CDR3 totals 13 residues. Germline CDR1 and CDR2: SGDLS and YYNGEE. The CDR3 DNA reads TGTGCCAGTTCCACCCCGAACACCGGGGAGCTGTTTTTT. This codes for CASSTPNTGELFF.

The chain has TRBV7-8 and TRBJ1-6; D is uncertain. The V gene's germline CDR1 is SGHVS and CDR2 FQNEAQ. The CDR3 length is 15 residues. V was shortened by 1 base and J by 9 bases, with 13 bases between the two germline ends. CDR3 sequence (DNA): TGTGCCAGCAGCTTAGACCAAGGAAAGTTTTCACCCCTCCACTTT. It translates to CASSLDQGKFSPLHF. Based on the CDR3 plus reference TRBV7-8 and TRBJ1-6, the full variable domain is GAGVSQSPRYKVAKRGQDVALRCDPISGHVSLFWYQQALGQGPEFLTYFQNEAQLDKSGLPSDRFFAERPEGSVSTLKIQRTQQEDSAVYLCASSLDQGKFSPLHFGNGTRLTVT.

This rearrangement joins TRBV2 to TRBJ2-7, with TRBD2 matching over 14 bases. After removal of 6 bases from V and 0 bases from J, the junction contained 7 bases not matched to a gene. The CDR3 totals 17 residues. Germline V gene lookup returns CDR1 SNHLY and CDR2 FYNNEI. CDR3 coding DNA: TGTGCCAGCAGGGGGACTAGCGGGGGACAATACTCCTACGAGCAGTACTTC. It codes for CASRGTSGGQYSYEQYF. The whole variable domain, remainder taken from reference TRBV2 and TRBJ2-7, is EPEVTQTPSHQVTQMGQEVILRCVPISNHLYFYWYRQILGQKVEFLVSFYNNEISEKSEIFDDQFSVERPDGSNFTLKIRSTKLEDSAMYFCASRGTSGGQYSYEQYFGPGTRLTVT.

The rearrangement uses TRBV28 and TRBJ2-3; weak D call: TRBD2 (5 bases). Germline V gene data show CDR1 as MDHEN and CDR2 as SYDVKM. V lost 5 bases, J lost 2 bases, and 14 bases lay in between. The CDR3 contains 15 residues. The CDR3 sequence is CASSRPGMPTDTQYF. CDR3 DNA: TGTGCCAGCAGTCGTCCGGGGATGCCCACAGATACGCAGTATTTT.

On this clone itself: Other DNA variants within this sample encode the same CDR3. The J gene is TRBJ2-5, the V gene TRBV30; D is uncertain. The germline gives CDR1 GTSNPN, CDR2 SVGIG (reference sequence). CDR3 size: 16 residues. V was pared by 5 bases and J by 0 bases, with 19 bases between. CDR3 sequence reads: CAWGMGSGGNQETQYF. The CDR3 DNA reads TGTGCCTGGGGTATGGGGTCGGGCGGTAACCAAGAGACCCAGTACTTC.

The rearrangement links TRBV4-1 to TRBJ1-2; D gene unclear. CDR3 length: 14 amino acids. Per germline, CDR1 MGHRA and CDR2 YSYEKL. V lost 1 base to trimming and J lost 0 bases, with 6 bases between them. The CDR3 DNA follows: TGCGCCAGCAGCCAAGGGCAAGCTAACTATGGCTACACCTTC. Protein product: CASSQGQANYGYTF.

The rearrangement links TRBV4-2 to TRBJ2-1; TRBD1 matches at 9 bases. Germline-derived CDR1 and CDR2 are LGHNA and YNFKEQ. CDR3 length: 15 amino acids. Unmatched junction bases numbered 11, after V lost 5 bases and J lost 9 bases. Here the CDR3 reads CASSRGTGTSSEQFF. The CDR3 DNA sequence: TGTGCCAGCAGCAGGGGGACAGGGACATCTTCTGAGCAGTTCTTC.